These T cell receptor beta chains were read from a single sample in a study of T-cell memory formation after mild COVID-19. TCRdb re-derived calls from the 5' RACE reads in MiXCR, one entry per CDR3 protein. The profile covers approximately 430,000 distinct CDR3 sequences, with 20% to 30% appearing a single time and around 12% taken by the ten largest. The sample was PBMCs or a T cell subset sorted from them (not recorded which). Every receptor here comes from an adult woman who had mild COVID-19 (a few samples of this study predate the infection). Cell type and time point are not known. Each CDR3 is given with its conserved first and last residue. The D gene is left open where the match is weak. Some rows mark clone size as missing; the rest say once, few, many or name a class of expanded clone.

-	TRBV7-2	once	TRBJ2-2	CASSLGSSYTGELFF	TGTGCCAGCAGCTTAGGGTCATCCTACACCGGGGAGCTGTTTTTT
TRBD2	TRBV28	few	TRBJ2-1	CASSLRTTSGRDDEQFF	TGTGCCAGCAGTTTAAGGACGACTAGCGGGAGGGACGATGAGCAGTTCTTC
-	TRBV12-3/TRBV12-4	-	TRBJ1-1	CASSLRHKNTEAFF	TGTGCCAGCAGTTTACGGCACAAGAACACTGAAGCTTTCTTT
TRBD2	TRBV4-2	few	TRBJ2-1	CASSQERGLAGGNYNEQFF	TGTGCCAGCAGCCAAGAAAGGGGGCTAGCGGGAGGGAATTACAATGAGCAGTTCTTC
-	TRBV5-6	-	TRBJ2-5	CASSLVASWRETQYF	TGTGCCAGCAGCTTGGTGGCCTCCTGGAGAGAGACCCAGTACTTC
-	TRBV6-6	many	TRBJ1-1	CASSDGQNTEAFF	TGTGCCAGCAGCGACGGACAGAACACTGAAGCTTTCTTT
-	TRBV4-3	once	TRBJ1-2	CASSQEPGDQLSYGYTF	TGCGCCAGCAGCCAAGAACCAGGGGACCAGTTAAGCTATGGCTACACCTTC
TRBD1	TRBV18	once	TRBJ2-7	CASSPRTGDEQYF	TGTGCCAGCTCACCGCGGACAGGGGACGAGCAGTACTTC
-	TRBV3-1	-	TRBJ2-2	CASSQIRRTTGELFF	TGTGCCAGCAGCCAAATAAGGAGGACCACCGGGGAGCTGTTTTTT
TRBD1	TRBV5-1	-	TRBJ2-3	CASSTGQVGGTDTQYF	TGCGCCAGCAGCACAGGACAGGTGGGAGGCACAGATACGCAGTATTTT
-	TRBV6-5	-	TRBJ1-4	CASKPTSGTVATNEKLFF	TGTGCCAGCAAACCAACCTCCGGGACGGTTGCAACTAATGAAAAACTGTTTTTT
TRBD1	TRBV7-3	few	TRBJ1-2	CASSPGQGSGGYTF	TGTGCCAGCAGCCCGGGACAGGGGAGTGGGGGCTACACCTTC
TRBD1	TRBV5-1	many	TRBJ2-7	CASSLGDSSYEQYF	TGCGCCAGCAGCTTGGGGGACAGCTCCTACGAGCAGTACTTC
TRBD2	TRBV7-9	-	TRBJ2-7	CASSLAGSGRNGKTYEQYF	TGTGCCAGCAGCTTAGCGGGGAGCGGGAGGAACGGAAAGACCTACGAGCAGTACTTC
-	TRBV5-4	-	TRBJ1-2	CASSSTAIGGYTF	TGTGCCAGCAGCTCGACCGCTATAGGTGGCTACACCTTC
TRBD1	TRBV7-9	few	TRBJ2-1	CASAGGGRVYSYNEQFF	TGTGCCAGCGCAGGGGGCGGGCGGGTCTACTCCTACAATGAGCAGTTCTTC
TRBD2	TRBV12-3/TRBV12-4	few	TRBJ2-7	CASSFFGGSYEQYF	TGTGCCAGCAGTTTCTTCGGGGGGAGCTACGAGCAGTACTTC
TRBD1	TRBV29-1	many	TRBJ2-7	CSAKTGASIHEQYF	TGCAGCGCTAAGACAGGGGCATCCATCCACGAGCAGTACTTC
-	TRBV2	few	TRBJ2-7	CASIGAGQPYYEQYF	TGTGCCAGCATAGGTGCCGGACAGCCTTACTACGAGCAGTACTTC
TRBD1	TRBV7-2	few	TRBJ2-3	CASSSDRWDRLTQYF	TGTGCCAGCAGCTCCGATCGGTGGGACAGGCTCACGCAGTATTTT
TRBD1	TRBV15	-	TRBJ2-2	CATSRRQGNTGELFF	TGTGCCACCAGCAGGAGACAGGGAAACACCGGGGAGCTGTTTTTT
-	TRBV29-1	few	TRBJ2-5	CSVDTSLQETQYF	TGCAGCGTTGATACCTCCCTACAAGAGACCCAGTACTTC
TRBD1	TRBV24-1	-	TRBJ1-1	CATSDPRTGNTEAFF	TGTGCCACCAGTGATCCTCGGACAGGGAACACTGAAGCTTTCTTT
TRBD2	TRBV29-1	few	TRBJ2-7	CSVYGGAVYEQYF	TGCAGCGTTTACGGGGGGGCAGTCTACGAGCAGTACTTC
-	TRBV12-3/TRBV12-4	-	TRBJ1-6	CASSPRQNSPLHF	TGTGCCAGCAGTCCTCGACAGAATTCACCCCTCCACTTT
-	TRBV7-9	-	TRBJ2-1	CASSFIANEQFF	TGTGCCAGCAGCTTCATAGCGAATGAGCAGTTCTTC
-	TRBV4-3	-	TRBJ2-7	CASSQDSIGLASYEQYF	TGCGCCAGCAGCCAAGATAGTATTGGATTAGCCTCCTACGAGCAGTACTTC
-	TRBV29-1	-	TRBJ1-1	CSGDRSGTEAFF	TGCAGCGGTGACAGGTCTGGCACTGAAGCTTTCTTT
-	TRBV4-1	-	TRBJ2-3	CASSQELGTQYF	TGCGCCAGCAGCCAGGAACTCGGTACGCAGTATTTT
TRBD2	TRBV7-2	many	TRBJ2-2	CASPAGLAGSGNTGELFF	TGTGCCAGCCCCGCGGGGCTAGCGGGATCGGGGAACACCGGGGAGCTGTTTTTT
-	TRBV12-3/TRBV12-4	-	TRBJ1-1	CASSQQGPGTEAFF	TGTGCCAGCAGTCAACAGGGCCCGGGGACTGAAGCTTTCTTT
-	TRBV6-1	-	TRBJ2-3	CASDPGTDTQYF	TGTGCCAGCGACCCGGGCACAGATACGCAGTATTTT
-	TRBV7-9	-	TRBJ2-2	CASSQGVGTGELFF	TGTGCCAGCAGCCAAGGCGTAGGAACCGGGGAGCTGTTTTTT
-	TRBV6-2/TRBV6-3	-	TRBJ2-1	CASSYAGTSSF	TGTGCCAGCAGTTACGCCGGGACATCCTCCTTC
TRBD2	TRBV9	-	TRBJ2-2	CASSVERTSGTNTGELFF	TGTGCCAGCAGCGTAGAAAGGACTAGCGGAACGAACACCGGGGAGCTGTTTTTT